This T cell receptor beta chain is from a study of blood T cell repertoires in COVID-19 (TCRdb year 2020). With regard to the full study: Samples covering the acute and convalescent phases of COVID-19 were provided by collaborators in the United States, Italy and Spain. Samples were obtained from the ongoing ImmuneRACE study (first 160 participants) and from 1,254 subjects provided by 6 global collaborators. Where HLA class I and class II types were available, the types were taken from metadata supplied by the sample provider, not from assay-based typing. Nearly every sample came with metadata listing a de-identified subject ID, COVID-19 status, age in years and sex. Subjects who had been exposed to COVID-19, were actively infected with it, or had recovered from it provided the deeply sampled blood TCRbeta repertoires that made up the dataset. The material from the prospective study consisted of cDNA or gDNA derived from T cells, B-cell-depleted T cells, or PBMCs. A freely available public database, intended as a resource for researchers studying the immune response to SARS-CoV-2, is where the repertoires were released. Here is what the overall study found, with its caveats: The quantity of clinical and demographic metadata differed by source and by participant and was supplied without curation.

With respect to this clone: This receptor's antigen is unknown. Within one base of it there is no much larger clone, and no base qualities were kept.

CDR1 SGHRS and CDR2 YFSETQ were looked up in the germline V gene. V loses 4 bases of germline sequence and J loses 7 bases, and the interval between the two ends is 8 bases. The CDR3 measures 11 amino acids from cysteine to phenylalanine. The retained sequence is limited to the CDR3, 33 bases, with the frame set at the first base. Each collaborating institution followed its own protocols to collect whole blood in K2EDTA tubes. For TCRbeta analysis, collaborators shipped samples as frozen whole blood, isolated PBMCs, or DNA extracted from either of those sample types. TCRbeta CDR3 regions were amplified from genomic DNA by means of the immunoSEQ Assay, a bias-controlled multiplex PCR. Under the source paper's analysis protocol: The number of nucleated cells in each sample was estimated by amplification of reference gene primers within the assay. Sequence reads were collapsed and filtered to measure the absolute abundance of every unique TCRbeta CDR3 rearrangement. For each sample, productive Simpson clonality was calculated as the square root of Simpson's diversity index over productive rearrangements. TCRdb limited this immuneACCESS table to in-frame rearrangements with V and J called. A share of clones is missing; checked studies link under half to unresolved V genes, and the rest is unexplained. The V and J calls and the clone size are those of that table, but D and trimming were determined from the DNA. Within this sample are approximately 99,000 clones, with less than 85% of them counted one time only. More than 1.5% of the sample rests with the top ten.

This receptor chain uses TRBV5-1 and TRBJ2-5; the D segment could be TRBD1, given 5 matching bases. The clonotype was recovered from a woman aged 40 to 50 with acute or convalescent COVID-19. The sample consisted of peripheral blood. The nucleotides read TGCGCCAGCAGCGATAGGGGGACCCAGTACTTC. This codes for CASSDRGTQYF.